One sample yielded the 20 T cell receptor beta chains listed below, sequenced in a study of T cells after posttransplantation cyclophosphamide. Assay: immunoSEQ multiplex PCR; the TCRdb copy retains only in-frame clones and omits some. Of approximately 6,900 clones in the sample, about 98% were seen once. The sequencing input was naive CD8+ T cells sorted from PBMCs. All receptors come from a woman aged 30 to 39 in good health and a related stem cell transplant donor.

This rearrangement joins TRBV27 to TRBJ1-1; 9 bases match TRBD1. Germline V lookup: CDR1 MNHEY, CDR2 SMNVEV (reference sequence). With 6 bases clipped from V and 4 bases from J, the junction kept 6 bases outside the gene matches. CDR3 length equals 14 residues. The CDR3 region is CASRTGGGSTEAFF. CDR3 sequence (DNA): TGTGCCAGCAGGACAGGGGGGGGATCCACTGAAGCTTTCTTT.

The V gene is TRBV6-5, the J gene TRBJ1-5; D call uncertain. The germline V gene encodes CDR1 MNHEY and CDR2 SVGAGI. V was trimmed by 5 bases and J by 2 bases, leaving 10 bases between them. This CDR3 region has 14 residues. The CDR3 sequence is CASSPDNGNQPQHF. CDR3 nucleotide sequence: TGTGCCAGCAGTCCAGATAATGGCAATCAGCCCCAGCATTTT.

This clone was seen just once. The chain carries TRBV2 and TRBJ2-7; a weak D match, TRBD2 (5 bases). The germline gives CDR1 SNHLY, CDR2 FYNNEI. Trimming removed 6 bases from V and 6 bases from J, with 15 bases in between. The CDR3 is 13 residues long. The CDR3 sequence is CASSDGTRVEQYF. CDR3 bases: TGTGCCAGCAGCGACGGAACTAGAGTCGAGCAGTACTTC.

This sequence joins TRBV7-8 and TRBJ1-5, with 8 bases that match TRBD1. Germline-derived CDR1 and CDR2 are SGHVS and FQNEAQ. V dropped 6 bases and J dropped 5; count of bases not matched to a gene: 6. This CDR3 has 14 amino acids. CDR3 residues: CASSYLTGDQPQHF. The CDR3 DNA reads as TGTGCCAGCAGTTATTTGACAGGGGATCAGCCCCAGCATTTT.

The V and J genes are TRBV4-3 and TRBJ2-2; 8 bases fit TRBD2. The germline V gene encodes CDR1 LGHNA and CDR2 YSLEER. V lost 5 bases and J lost 5; bases outside the gene matches: 10. The CDR3 is 16 residues long. This CDR3 is CASSYIESGGTGELFF. The CDR3 DNA is TGCGCCAGCAGCTACATTGAAAGCGGGGGAACCGGGGAGCTGTTTTTT.

The chain has TRBV7-9 and TRBJ1-4, with 7 bases lining up with TRBD1. The J segment lost 5 bases and the V segment lost 2 bases, leaving 8 bases of the junction unmatched. The CDR3 has 16 amino acids. CDR1 is SEHNR, CDR2 FQNEAQ, per germline (reference sequence). The CDR3 protein is CASSLQGDGMNEKLFF. The CDR3 DNA reads TGTGCCAGCAGCTTACAGGGGGACGGAATGAATGAAAAACTGTTTTTT.

This sequence joins TRBV29-1 and TRBJ1-1, with D maybe TRBD1 (6 bases). The CDR3 is 14 residues long. CDR1 and CDR2 (germline): SQVTM, ANQGSEA. Between the trimmed V and J ends, which lost 1 base and 3 bases, there was a span of 12 bases. The CDR3 region has the DNA TGCAGCGTTGAAGGGGGGGGGCCCTACACTGAAGCTTTCTTT. This gives the protein CSVEGGGPYTEAFF.

This chain uses TRBV15 with TRBJ1-5; D is unclear. Germline values: CDR1 LNHNV, CDR2 YYDKDF (reference sequence). The V and J ends lost 0 bases and 5 bases respectively, with 8 bases between them. The length of the CDR3 is 14 residues. The CDR3 nucleotides are TGTGCCACCAGCAGAGACTTACAGTATCAGCCCCAGCATTTT. It encodes CATSRDLQYQPQHF.

The chain employs TRBV27 and TRBJ2-1; TRBD1 matches at 8 bases. J gave up 3 bases and V 3 bases, and 4 bases lay outside the gene matches. Germline-derived CDR1 and CDR2 are MNHEY and SMNVEV (reference sequence). The CDR3 covers 15 residues. The CDR3 loop reads CASSLQGAGYNEQFF. Written as DNA, the CDR3 is TGTGCCAGCAGTTTGCAGGGGGCCGGCTACAATGAGCAGTTCTTC.

This clone was seen only once. The chain combines TRBV7-2 with TRBJ2-7, with 12 bases that match TRBD2. The J segment lost 6 bases and the V segment lost 1 base, leaving 7 bases of the junction unmatched. The germline V gene has CDR1 SGHTA and CDR2 FQGNSA. The CDR3 length is 16 residues. The CDR3 sequence: CASSLELAGGNSEQYF. CDR3 nucleotide sequence: TGTGCCAGCAGCTTAGAACTAGCGGGGGGTAATAGCGAGCAGTACTTC.

V is TRBV7-2 and J is TRBJ1-5; 7 bases map to TRBD1. Germline V gene lookup returns CDR1 SGHTA and CDR2 FQGNSA. J was trimmed by 3 bases and V by 3 bases; bases with no gene match: 5. CDR3 length: 15 amino acids. The CDR3 nucleotides are TGTGCCAGCAGCTTCCGGGACAGCCTCAATCAGCCCCAGCATTTT. Its protein is CASSFRDSLNQPQHF.

This chain links TRBV29-1 with TRBJ2-7, with D hard to call. The CDR3 spans 13 residues. Trimming shortened V by 5 bases and J by 0 bases, and 11 bases separated the two germline ends. CDR1 and CDR2 from the germline V gene are SQVTM and ANQGSEA. The CDR3 DNA sequence: TGCAGCGTTTCAGAGGTTAACTCCTACGAGCAGTACTTC. Its translation is CSVSEVNSYEQYF.

J is TRBJ2-7 and V is TRBV7-4; D might be TRBD2 (5 bases). With 3 bases removed from V and 3 bases from J, the gap between germline ends came to 12 bases. CDR1 is SGHVT and CDR2 is SQSDAQ in the germline V gene. There are 14 residues in the CDR3. Here the CDR3 reads CASSFPGSDYEQYF. CDR3 sequence (DNA): TGTGCCAGCAGCTTTCCGGGATCCGACTACGAGCAGTACTTC.

V usage is TRBV7-2 and J usage is TRBJ1-2; D is possibly TRBD1 (6 bases). Germline V lookup: CDR1 SGHTA, CDR2 FQGNSA. The CDR3 has 16 residues. The V end was cut by 4 bases, the J end by 2 bases, with 17 bases between. CDR3 coding DNA: TGTGCCAGCAGCTCCCGGGGGGGGCCCCAAAACTATGGCTACACCTTC. It encodes CASSSRGGPQNYGYTF. Full variable domain (remainder filled in from reference TRBV7-2 and TRBJ1-2): GAGVSQSPSNKVTEKGKDVELRCDPISGHTALYWYRQSLGQGLEFLIYFQGNSAPDKSGLPSDRFSAERTGGSVSTLTIQRTQQEDSAVYLCASSSRGGPQNYGYTFGSGTRLTVV.

As DNA, the CDR3 is TGTGCCAGCAGCCAATCTACAGGGGTGGTCTATGGCTACACCTTC. This translates into CASSQSTGVVYGYTF. J is TRBJ1-2 and V is TRBV16; TRBD1 aligns across 7 bases. This CDR3 has 15 amino acids. Germline-derived CDR1 and CDR2 are KGHSY and FQNENV. Unmatched junction bases numbered 5, after V lost 0 bases and J lost 4 bases. The full variable domain, in which reference TRBV16 and TRBJ1-2 provide the parts outside the CDR3, is GEEVAQTPKHLVRGEGQKAKLYCAPIKGHSYVFWYQQVLKNEFKFLISFQNENVFDETGMPKERFSAKCLPNSPCSLEIQATKLEDSAVYFCASSQSTGVVYGYTFGSGTRLTVV.

The chain uses TRBV5-1 and TRBJ2-1; 11 bases agree with TRBD2. V dropped 4 bases and J dropped 4; count of bases not matched to a gene: 7. CDR1 and CDR2 (germline): SGHRS, YFSETQ. The CDR3 totals 16 residues. DNA for the CDR3: TGCGCCAGCAGCCCGCAGGGACTAGCGGAGTACAATGAGCAGTTCTTC. This translates into CASSPQGLAEYNEQFF. The full variable domain, its missing parts supplied by reference TRBV5-1 and TRBJ2-1, is KAGVTQTPRYLIKTRGQQVTLSCSPISGHRSVSWYQQTPGQGLQFLFEYFSETQRNKGNFPGRFSGRQFSNSRSEMNVSTLELGDSALYLCASSPQGLAEYNEQFFGPGTRLTVL.

This clone was seen just once. In nucleotides, the CDR3 is TGCGCCAGCAGCCAAGCAAGCACAGATACGCAGTATTTT. It translates to CASSQASTDTQYF. The chain carries TRBV4-1 and TRBJ2-3; no definite D call. CDR1 is MGHRA and CDR2 is YSYEKL in the germline V gene. Between the trimmed V and J ends, which lost 1 base and 0 bases, there was a span of 2 bases. This CDR3 has 13 amino acids.

The chain has TRBV4-1 and TRBJ2-3; 10 bases line up with TRBD2. Trimming at V came to 2 bases and at J to 0 bases, leaving 5 bases not matched to a gene. CDR1 and CDR2 (germline): MGHRA, YSYEKL. The length of the CDR3 is 17 residues. The CDR3 reads CASSQTSGGGSTDTQYF. In nucleotides, the CDR3 is TGCGCCAGCAGCCAAACCAGCGGGGGGGGGAGCACAGATACGCAGTATTTT.

The chain uses TRBV9 and TRBJ2-7; the D is unclear. The CDR3 is 12 residues long. The germline V gene encodes CDR1 SGDLS and CDR2 YYNGEE. The V and J ends lost 4 bases and 3 bases respectively, with 8 bases between them. CDR3 nucleotides: TGTGCCAGCAGCCCTAACTTCTACGAGCAGTACTTC. Translated, it gives CASSPNFYEQYF.

The gene calls are TRBV28 and TRBJ2-3; perhaps TRBD2 as D (5 bases). The CDR3 runs 15 residues. Trimming left V 2 bases short and J 0 bases short, with 9 bases between. Germline V lookup: CDR1 MDHEN, CDR2 SYDVKM. DNA of the CDR3: TGTGCCAGCAGTTTAGCGGGCGCTAGCACAGATACGCAGTATTTT. Protein sequence: CASSLAGASTDTQYF. The full variable domain, rest sourced from reference TRBV28 and TRBJ2-3, is DVKVTQSSRYLVKRTGEKVFLECVQDMDHENMFWYRQDPGLGLRLIYFSYDVKMKEKGDIPEGYSVSREKKERFSLILESASTNQTSMYLCASSLAGASTDTQYFGPGTRLTVL.